This TCR beta chain originates from a study of vaccination and CD4 T cells after COVID-19. Overall study context: Collection of post-COVID samples occurred a median around 94 days after diagnosis, spanning a range of 35 to 161.

Relative to its sample, this clonotype is medium-sized. What it recognizes is unknown. The CDR3 extends over 13 amino acids. CDR1 is SGHTA and CDR2 is FQGTGA in the germline V gene. Between the trimmed V and J ends, which lost 0 bases and 4 bases, there was a span of 6 bases. Treatment reported: approximately 9-day PBMC culture with coronavirus spike peptide pools or control peptides (ViraFEST assay). Expanded clonotypes were found by TCR sequencing after peptide-pool stimulation (ViraFEST). Medium was half-exchanged with fresh IL-2 medium on days 3 and 7. Sequence data for DNA of cultured CD4+ T cells were generated by the Oncomine TCR Beta short-read assay. One entry per CDR3 protein, called by TCRdb with MiXCR from the PCR reads. The data show under 5,000 distinct CDR3 sequences, 15% seen once. General study results and limits: Convalescent patients studied were relatively few, and early post-infection timepoints were absent.

The gene calls are TRBV7-3 and TRBJ1-1; D possibly corresponds to TRBD1 (5 bases). Sequenced material: CD4+ T cells from blood, cultured in vitro. The clonotype originates from a human donor who had recovered from COVID-19. The CDR3 loop is CASSLTRATEAFF. CDR3 DNA: TGTGCCAGCAGCTTAACCAGGGCCACTGAAGCTTTCTTT.